The sequence of this TCR beta chain was determined in a study of cytomegalovirus exposure and HLA in healthy donors (dated by TCRdb to 2015 to 2018). Study-wide context: An earlier analysis of roughly 570 of the donors reported approximately 280 Gb of sequence data and 117 million unique TCR beta sequences obtained from roughly 170 million T cells. Around 320 gigabases of sequencing data and 70 million to 85 million unique TCR sequences were included in an early release covering roughly 600 HLA-typed donors. Of the roughly 400 genotyped donors, 65% to 90% fell in the genetic ancestry cluster associated with self-reported Caucasian donors. The aim of the study was to test whether cataloging public T cell receptors could identify signatures of past pathogen exposure. The study used immunosequencing to profile the T cell repertoires of several hundred subjects and linked those repertoires to cytomegalovirus serostatus. Along with the approximately 700-subject first cohort, a separate validation cohort of 120 different subjects was used. High-throughput TCR immunosequencing, statistical association of individual TCRs with disease status, and machine learning were combined to predict cytomegalovirus infection status. In a later analysis, previously published TCR beta repertoires from some 640 donors were re-analyzed and high-resolution HLA genotyping was added so that TCR occurrence patterns could be studied. The later analysis used no new phenotypic data to find candidate immune exposures, relying instead on TCR beta sequences and their occurrence across donors. In an earlier analysis of 587 of the donors, high-throughput TCR beta sequencing was used to judge whether each TCR beta V gene segment behaved as functional or pseudogenic. Donor age, sex, ethnicity and CMV serostatus were compiled together with the repertoire data. A later genetic analysis used genome-wide SNP genotypes for about 60% of the roughly 700 donors, treating that subset as a discovery cohort. All discovery cohort repertoires had been generated using a single sequencing platform. Class I and class II HLA loci were covered by the typing at four-digit resolution. Typing coverage varied by locus: roughly 629-630 donors for A, B, C, DRB1 and DQB1; approximately 500 for DQA1; more than 600 for DPA1; more than 450 for DPB1. Five DR-DQ haplotypes were treated as single units for association and clustering because of strong linkage in the cohort. On average, roughly 250,000 unique TCR beta nucleotide sequences were sequenced per donor among fewer than 500 genotyped donors of the cohort, with roughly a sixth of those sequences being non-productive. The paper's findings and limits, for the study overall: In a later analysis, several top co-occurrence clusters were reported to appear linked to parvovirus B19, influenza, CMV and Epstein-Barr virus. Three of the identified cytomegalovirus-associated TCR beta chains were confirmed in vitro to be specific for cytomegalovirus antigens. Presence/absence analyses assumed roughly uniform sequencing depth across donors, an assumption that may not hold. Correlated functional status among segregating V segments might reflect linkage disequilibrium, but an unknown experimental factor could not be ruled out. Some IMGT-functional V segments, including TRBV6-2 and TRBV6-3, could not be distinguished by the 87-base-pair reads and were therefore excluded. Because HLA typing was unavailable for some donors at each locus, only the typed subset was used in association tests. Specific HLA alleles were associated with over 15,000 TCR beta sequences at a false discovery rate of 0.05 in a later analysis. In both the original and validation cohorts, the classifier was reported to diagnose cytomegalovirus status with high specificity and sensitivity. The authors suggested that the approach could potentially be generalized to other disease states and immunological phenotypes. In a later analysis, HLA-associated TCR beta chains were found to be more clonally expanded and to have lower generation probabilities than equally common non-associated chains. A group of highly shared sequence variants was considered likely to be a technical artifact of the sequencing pipeline. Across donors, most TCR sequences were observed very rarely, whereas some public TCRs were present in many individuals. Only TCR beta chains were sequenced in this cohort, and the absence of alpha or paired-chain data limited detectable features. Compared with the roughly 670-donor mean, donors in an Asian-associated ancestry cluster had fewer N-insertions in productive TCRs, according to a later genetic analysis. The study gave a list of about 160 TCR beta chains associated with cytomegalovirus. Roughly 17 rarely observed V segments, including chromosome 9 orphons, were excluded from the earlier analysis of almost 600 of the donors because counts were too low. In a later analysis, TCR association rates were found to vary across HLA loci, with the most associated TCRs seen for DRB1 alleles and the fewest for HLA-C alleles. In a later analysis, most CMV-associated TCR beta chains were found to appear HLA-restricted, with HLA associations seemingly driven largely by CMV exposure. When HLA alleles, especially DR and DQ, strongly co-occurred, attributing TCR associations to individual alleles was difficult. An earlier analysis of approximately 540 of the donors showed that most TCR beta V segments appeared in productive rearrangements either about 90% or about 30% of the time, which broadly matched IMGT annotations. In a later genetic analysis, a missense DCLRE1C variant was associated with V-gene and J-gene trimming of TCR beta chains, and the association was replicated in an independent cohort. A further reported finding was that TCR beta sequences accurately predicted the HLA-A and HLA-B alleles for most subjects in the first cohort. Immune exposure information for the cohort was limited to CMV serostatus.

The germline V gene (reference sequence) specifies PRHDT as CDR1 and FYEKMQ as CDR2. The CDR3, from cysteine to phenylalanine, totals 12 residues. The retained sequence is limited to the CDR3, 36 bases, with the frame set at the first base. The trim is 3 bases for V and 6 bases for J, with a gap of 9 bases between the germline ends. Receptors were amplified or captured by the immunoSEQ multiplex PCR assay. For the multiplex PCR, a mixture combining 60 forward primers for TCR Vbeta segments and 13 reverse primers for TCR Jbeta segments was used. A multiplex PCR assay on genomic DNA amplified the CDR3 region of rearranged TCR beta genes. The amplified TCR beta libraries were sequenced on the Illumina HiSeq System as 87-base-pair reads. The original methods were these. A later analysis tallied some 79 million unique TCR beta chains across the 660 or so repertoires, and about 10 million of those chains were shared by two or more donors. To remove PCR and sequencing errors, raw reads were error-corrected and collapsed into unique sequences using a nearest-neighbor algorithm that merged closely related sequences. To assign V, D and J gene segments, CDR3 sequences were aligned to IMGT reference sequences. Each retained sequence needed at least a six-nucleotide match to both a V gene segment and a J gene segment. Rearrangements were classified as productive when the CDR3 lacked stop codons and remained in frame with V and J, and all other rearrangements were classified as non-productive. CDR3 was defined by IMGT convention, running from the second conserved V-encoded cysteine to the conserved J-encoded phenylalanine. Sequences without an unambiguous match to a single V gene segment were excluded from the earlier analysis of over 500 of the donors. In an earlier analysis of several hundred of the donors, V segments were called functional above 56.7% productive rearrangements and were called segregating when the between-donor standard deviation exceeded 5%. To diagnose cytomegalovirus status from the catalog of TCR beta chain sequences, a statistical classification framework was built. In a later analysis, TCR nucleotide sequences were compared against IMGT/GENE-DB human TR gene sequences so that V and J genes could be assigned. A later analysis assigned CDR3 sequences and most-parsimonious VDJ recombination scenarios with the TCRdist pipeline. In a later analysis, each TCR beta chain was defined by its CDR3 amino acid sequence together with its V-gene family, and reads without a unique V-gene family were excluded. A later analysis removed 592 highly shared, low-generation-probability nucleotide sequences to deal with suspected cross-contamination and a sequencing artifact. In a later analysis, a clonal expansion index was calculated for each public chain from normalized within-repertoire ranks of inferred template counts. In a later analysis, generation probabilities were computed using a VDJ recombination model fitted to out-of-frame rearrangements, and the results were checked against IGoR. Hypergeometric tests were used in a later analysis to score TCR-TCR, TCR-HLA and TCR-CMV co-occurrence, with a repertoire-size bias correction applied to the TCR pairs. A later analysis estimated false discovery rates by permuting HLA or CMV assignments 20 times. In a later analysis, co-occurring TCRs were grouped using DBSCAN, and TCRdist sequence similarity was added for clustering within HLA-allele-positive subsets. Co-occurrence clustering excluded repertoires with fewer than 30,000 or more than 120,000 public chains, plus five with anomalous nucleotide sharing. TCRdb's version of the immuneACCESS table is confined to in-frame rearrangements and falls short of the full clone set. An unresolved V gene accounts for under half of the shortfall where checked; the remainder is of unknown origin. V, J and clone size are those of that table, while D and trimming were read from the DNA. The sample profile shows about 150,000 clones; about 64% of them were found once. The ten largest clones take up 5.5% to 9% of the sample.

A note on this clone: The antigen this receptor binds is unknown. No qualities accompany the bases; no much larger clone lies one base away.

The cohort comprised under 700 healthy bone marrow donors. Cohort members were all nominally healthy when sampled, although unrecorded immune exposures were likely present. The donor was CMV seropositive and belonged to the group of a few hundred seropositive cohort members. Every donor gave a peripheral blood sample, and the peripheral blood mononuclear cells from that sample were used for TCR beta sequencing. Genomic DNA was extracted from the blood cell samples with the Qiagen DNeasy Blood Extraction Kit. The receptor comes from a woman aged 55-70 years in good health and CMV-seropositive. The V gene is TRBV13 and the J gene is TRBJ2-7; the D gene is possibly TRBD1, with 5 bases matching. Sequenced input: PBMCs. CDR3 protein: CASSFQGGEQYF. The DNA reads as follows: TGTGCCAGCAGCTTCCAGGGTGGCGAGCAGTACTTC. With all but the CDR3 taken from the reference TRBV13 and TRBJ2-7 genes, the full variable domain is: AAGVIQSPRHLIKEKRETATLKCYPIPRHDTVYWYQQGPGQDPQFLISFYEKMQSDKGSIPDRFSAQQFSDYHSELNMSSLELGDSALYFCASSFQGGEQYFGPGTRLTVT.